The T cell receptor (beta chain) described here comes from a study of PD-1 blockade in classical Hodgkin lymphoma. Study in general: Nivolumab was administered to patients intravenously at 3 mg/kg every 2 weeks. General study findings and limits: Relative to healthy donors, newly diagnosed patients reportedly had lower baseline TCR diversity, which was reported as lower still in relapsed/refractory patients.

This clone was recorded a few times. Its antigen is not known. Data came from immunoSEQ multiplex PCR; TCRdb stores just in-frame clones and leaves some out. The sample carries about 110,000 clones, about nine tenths recorded once. Relapse after autologous stem cell transplantation occurred in every patient, and brentuximab vedotin exposure varied. The CDR3 consists of 10 residues. Germline lookup yields CDR1 DFQATT and CDR2 SNEGSKA (reference sequence). Trimming removed 5 bases from V and 8 bases from J, with 7 bases in between. The source of this sequence is a human donor with classical Hodgkin lymphoma. The starting material was peripheral blood mononuclear cells (PBMCs), obtained before the second cycle of nivolumab. This chain links TRBV20-1 with TRBJ1-5; D is uncertain. The CDR3 protein is CSAGQEPQHF. CDR3 bases: TGCAGTGCTGGCCAGGAGCCCCAGCATTTT.